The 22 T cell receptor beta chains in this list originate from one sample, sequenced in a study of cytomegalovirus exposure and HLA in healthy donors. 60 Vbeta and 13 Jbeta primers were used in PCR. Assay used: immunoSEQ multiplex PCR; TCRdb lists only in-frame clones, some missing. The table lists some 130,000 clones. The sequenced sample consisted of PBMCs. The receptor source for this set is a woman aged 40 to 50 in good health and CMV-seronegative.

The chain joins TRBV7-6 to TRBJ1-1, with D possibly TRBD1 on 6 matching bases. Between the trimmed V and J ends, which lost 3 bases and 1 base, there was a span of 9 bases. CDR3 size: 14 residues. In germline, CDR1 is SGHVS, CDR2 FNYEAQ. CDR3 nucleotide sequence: TGTGCCAGCAGCTTCCTACAGGGGAACACTGAAGCTTTCTTT. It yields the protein CASSFLQGNTEAFF.

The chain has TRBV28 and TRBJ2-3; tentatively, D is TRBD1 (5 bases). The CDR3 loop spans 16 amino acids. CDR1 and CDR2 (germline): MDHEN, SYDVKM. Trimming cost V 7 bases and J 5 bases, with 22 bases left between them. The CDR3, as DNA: TGTGCCAGCACCCCCTTTGGCCCCAGGGTCAAAGATACGCAGTATTTT. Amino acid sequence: CASTPFGPRVKDTQYF.

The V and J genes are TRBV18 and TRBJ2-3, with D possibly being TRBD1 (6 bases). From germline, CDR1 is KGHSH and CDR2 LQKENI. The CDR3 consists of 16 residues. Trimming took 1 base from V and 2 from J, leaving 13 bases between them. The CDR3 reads CASSPLTGGFTDTQYF. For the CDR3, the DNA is TGTGCCAGCTCACCACTGACAGGAGGATTCACAGATACGCAGTATTTT.

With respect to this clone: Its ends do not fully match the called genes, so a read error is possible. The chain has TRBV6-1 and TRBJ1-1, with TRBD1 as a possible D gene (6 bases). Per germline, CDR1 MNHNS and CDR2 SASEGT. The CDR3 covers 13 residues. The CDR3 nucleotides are TGTGCCAGCAGCACCACAGGGAACGCTGAAGCTTTCTTT. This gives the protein CASSTTGNAEAFF.

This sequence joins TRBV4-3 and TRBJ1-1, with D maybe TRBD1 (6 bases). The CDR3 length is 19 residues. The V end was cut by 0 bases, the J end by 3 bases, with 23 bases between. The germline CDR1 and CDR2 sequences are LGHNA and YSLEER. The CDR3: CASSQDSLGRGVKDTEAFF. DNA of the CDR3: TGCGCCAGCAGCCAAGATAGCTTAGGCAGGGGCGTGAAGGACACTGAAGCTTTCTTT.

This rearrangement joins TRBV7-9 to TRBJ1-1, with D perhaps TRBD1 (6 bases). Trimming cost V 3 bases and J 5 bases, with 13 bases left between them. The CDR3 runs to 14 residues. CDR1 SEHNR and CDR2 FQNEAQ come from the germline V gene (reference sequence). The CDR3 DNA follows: TGTGCCAGCAGCTTTACAGGGAAGGGGACTGAAGCTTTCTTT. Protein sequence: CASSFTGKGTEAFF. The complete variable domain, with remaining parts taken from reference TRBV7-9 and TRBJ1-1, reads DTGVSQNPRHKITKRGQNVTFRCDPISEHNRLYWYRQTLGQGPEFLTYFQNEAQLEKSRLLSDRFSAERPKGSFSTLEIQRTEQGDSAMYLCASSFTGKGTEAFFGQGTRLTVV.

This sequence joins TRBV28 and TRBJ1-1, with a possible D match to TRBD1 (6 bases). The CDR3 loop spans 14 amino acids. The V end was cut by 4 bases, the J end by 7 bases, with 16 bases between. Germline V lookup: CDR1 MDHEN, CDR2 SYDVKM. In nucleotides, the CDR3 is TGTGCCAGCAGTTACGCGGGGGGCACTTATGAAGCTTTCTTT. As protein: CASSYAGGTYEAFF. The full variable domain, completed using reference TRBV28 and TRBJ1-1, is DVKVTQSSRYLVKRTGEKVFLECVQDMDHENMFWYRQDPGLGLRLIYFSYDVKMKEKGDIPEGYSVSREKKERFSLILESASTNQTSMYLCASSYAGGTYEAFFGQGTRLTVV.

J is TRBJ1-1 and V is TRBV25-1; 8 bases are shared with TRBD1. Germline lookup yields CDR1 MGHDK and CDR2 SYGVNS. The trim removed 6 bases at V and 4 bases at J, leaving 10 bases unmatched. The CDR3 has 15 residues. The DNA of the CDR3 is TGTGCCAGCAGCGATACCGGGACAGGAAGCACTGAAGCTTTCTTT. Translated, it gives CASSDTGTGSTEAFF.

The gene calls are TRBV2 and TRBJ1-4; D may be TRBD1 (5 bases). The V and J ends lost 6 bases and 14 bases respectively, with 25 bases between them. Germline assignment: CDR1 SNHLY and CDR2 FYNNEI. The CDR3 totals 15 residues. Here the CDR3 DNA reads TGTGCCAGCAGCGTTTCCCCCGGGTGGGGGGAAGGGCTGTTTTTT. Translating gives CASSVSPGWGEGLFF.

The CDR3 spells CATSDRAEQYF. The DNA for the CDR3 is TGTGCCACCTCGGACAGGGCCGAGCAGTACTTC. The chain combines TRBV19 with TRBJ2-7; 8 bases agree with TRBD1. Germline CDR1 and CDR2: LNHDA and SQIVND (reference sequence). V dropped 10 bases and J dropped 6; count of bases not matched to a gene: 5. This CDR3 is built from 11 residues.

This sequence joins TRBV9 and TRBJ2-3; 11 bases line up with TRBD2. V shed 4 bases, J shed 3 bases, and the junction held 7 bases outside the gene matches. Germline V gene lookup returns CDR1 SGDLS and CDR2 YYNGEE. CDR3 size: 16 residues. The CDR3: CASSSTSGVGTDTQYF. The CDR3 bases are TGTGCCAGCAGCTCGACTAGCGGGGTAGGGACAGATACGCAGTATTTT.

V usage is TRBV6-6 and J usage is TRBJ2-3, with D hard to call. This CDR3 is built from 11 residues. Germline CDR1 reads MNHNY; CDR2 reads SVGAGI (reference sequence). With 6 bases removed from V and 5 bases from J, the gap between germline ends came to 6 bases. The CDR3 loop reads CASSGLDTQYF. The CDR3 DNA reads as TGTGCCAGCAGCGGGTTAGATACGCAGTATTTT.

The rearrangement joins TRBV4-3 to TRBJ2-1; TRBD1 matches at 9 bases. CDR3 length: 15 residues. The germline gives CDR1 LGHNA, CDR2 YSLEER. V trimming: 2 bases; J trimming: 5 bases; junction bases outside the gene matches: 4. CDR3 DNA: TGCGCCAGCAGCCAATGGGACAGGGCGAACAATGAGCAGTTCTTC. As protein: CASSQWDRANNEQFF.

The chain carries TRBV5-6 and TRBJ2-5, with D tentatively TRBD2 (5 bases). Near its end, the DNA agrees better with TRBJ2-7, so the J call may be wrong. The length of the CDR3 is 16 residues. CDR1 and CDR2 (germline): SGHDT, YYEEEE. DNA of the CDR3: TGTGCCAGCAGCGGCGGGTCGATCAAAGACTACTACGAGCAGTACTTC. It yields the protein CASSGGSIKDYYEQYF.

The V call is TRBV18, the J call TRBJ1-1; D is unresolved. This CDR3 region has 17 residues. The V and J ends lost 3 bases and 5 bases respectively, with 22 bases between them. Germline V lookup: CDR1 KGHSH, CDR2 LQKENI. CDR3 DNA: TGTGCCAGCTCACCGCGAAGGGCCGTCGGGGTGGAGACTGAAGCTTTCTTT. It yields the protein CASSPRRAVGVETEAFF.

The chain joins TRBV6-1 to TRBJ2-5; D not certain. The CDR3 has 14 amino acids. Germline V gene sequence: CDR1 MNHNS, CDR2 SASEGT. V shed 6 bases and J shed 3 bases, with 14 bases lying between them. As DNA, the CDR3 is TGTGCCAGCAGGAAAGAGCCGATTGAAGAGACCCAGTACTTC. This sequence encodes CASRKEPIEETQYF.

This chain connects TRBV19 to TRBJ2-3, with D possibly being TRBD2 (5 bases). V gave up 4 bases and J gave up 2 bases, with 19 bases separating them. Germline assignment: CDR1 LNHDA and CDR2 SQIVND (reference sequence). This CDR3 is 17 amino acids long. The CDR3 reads CASSTSGGQKATDTQYF. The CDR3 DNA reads TGTGCCAGTAGTACTTCCGGCGGGCAGAAGGCCACAGATACGCAGTATTTT. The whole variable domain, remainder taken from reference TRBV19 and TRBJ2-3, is DGGITQSPKYLFRKEGQNVTLSCEQNLNHDAMYWYRQDPGQGLRLIYYSQIVNDFQKGDIAEGYSVSREKKESFPLTVTSAQKNPTAFYLCASSTSGGQKATDTQYFGPGTRLTVL.

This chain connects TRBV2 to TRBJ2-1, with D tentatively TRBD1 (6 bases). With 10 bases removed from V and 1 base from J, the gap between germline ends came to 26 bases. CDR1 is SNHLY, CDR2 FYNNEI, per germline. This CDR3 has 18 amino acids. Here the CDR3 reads CAIKGGIYQRSSYNEQFF. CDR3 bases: TGTGCCATCAAAGGGGGTATCTACCAAAGATCTTCCTACAATGAGCAGTTCTTC.

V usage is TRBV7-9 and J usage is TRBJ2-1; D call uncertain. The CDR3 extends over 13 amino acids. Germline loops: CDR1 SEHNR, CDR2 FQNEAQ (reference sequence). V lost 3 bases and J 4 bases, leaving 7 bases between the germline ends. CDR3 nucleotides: TGTGCCAGCAGCTTTACAGTTTACAATGAGCAGTTCTTC. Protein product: CASSFTVYNEQFF.

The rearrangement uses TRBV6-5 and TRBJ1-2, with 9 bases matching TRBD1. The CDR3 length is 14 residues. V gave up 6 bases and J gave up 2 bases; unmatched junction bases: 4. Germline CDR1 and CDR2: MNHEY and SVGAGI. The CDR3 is CASRRQGVNYGYTF. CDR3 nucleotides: TGTGCCAGCAGACGACAGGGGGTCAACTATGGCTACACCTTC.

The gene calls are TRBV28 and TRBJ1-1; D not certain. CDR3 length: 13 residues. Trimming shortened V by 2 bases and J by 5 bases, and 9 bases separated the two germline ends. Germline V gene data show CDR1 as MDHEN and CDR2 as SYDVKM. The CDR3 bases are TGTGCCAGCAGTTTAATCGCAGGAACTGAAGCTTTCTTT. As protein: CASSLIAGTEAFF.

In DNA, the CDR3 is TGTGCCAGCTCACCGGGAGGTTGGAATCAGCCCCAGCATTTT. Amino acid sequence: CASSPGGWNQPQHF. J is TRBJ1-5 and V is TRBV18; no definite D call. Germline V gene sequence: CDR1 KGHSH, CDR2 LQKENI. V was shortened by 3 bases and J by 4 bases, with 10 bases between the two germline ends. The CDR3 contains 14 residues. The full variable domain, rest sourced from reference TRBV18 and TRBJ1-5, is NAGVMQNPRHLVRRRGQEARLRCSPMKGHSHVYWYRQLPEEGLKFMVYLQKENIIDESGMPKERFSAEFPKEGPSILRIQQVVRGDSAAYFCASSPGGWNQPQHFGDGTRLSIL.